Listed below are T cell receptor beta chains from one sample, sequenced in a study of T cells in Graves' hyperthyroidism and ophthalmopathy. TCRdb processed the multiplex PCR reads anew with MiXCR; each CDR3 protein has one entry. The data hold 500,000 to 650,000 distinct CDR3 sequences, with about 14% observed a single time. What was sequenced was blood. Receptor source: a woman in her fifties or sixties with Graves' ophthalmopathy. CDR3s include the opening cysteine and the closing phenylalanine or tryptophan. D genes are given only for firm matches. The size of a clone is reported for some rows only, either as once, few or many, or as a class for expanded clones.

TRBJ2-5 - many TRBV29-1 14 CSVFVAWRVETQYF TGCAGCGTTTTCGTGGCCTGGCGGGTGGAGACCCAGTACTTC
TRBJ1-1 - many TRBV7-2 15 CASSLSGAANTEAFF TGTGCCAGCAGCTTAAGCGGGGCGGCCAACACTGAAGCTTTCTTT
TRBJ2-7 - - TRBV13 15 CASSLDSGGVGEQYF TGTGCCAGCAGCTTAGATTCCGGGGGCGTAGGCGAGCAGTACTTC
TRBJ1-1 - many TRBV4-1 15 CASSPTLLGGTEAFF TGCGCCAGCAGCCCGACCCTCCTCGGGGGCACTGAAGCTTTCTTT
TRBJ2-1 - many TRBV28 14 CASSLSVSYNEQFF TGTGCCAGCAGTTTATCCGTCTCCTACAATGAGCAGTTCTTC
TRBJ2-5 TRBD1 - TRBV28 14 CASSTRQGVETQYF TGTGCCAGCAGCACCCGACAGGGGGTAGAGACCCAGTACTTC
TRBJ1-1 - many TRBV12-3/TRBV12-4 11 CASNSNTEAFF TGTGCCAGCAATAGCAACACTGAAGCTTTCTTT
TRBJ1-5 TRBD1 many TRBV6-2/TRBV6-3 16 CASSSMDRGSVQPQHF TGTGCCAGCAGTTCGATGGACAGGGGATCGGTTCAGCCCCAGCATTTT
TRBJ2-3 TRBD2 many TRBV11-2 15 CASSGLADPTDTQYF TGTGCCAGCAGCGGGCTAGCGGACCCCACAGATACGCAGTATTTT
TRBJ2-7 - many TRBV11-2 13 CASSLTVDYEQYF TGTGCCAGCAGCTTGACCGTTGACTACGAGCAGTACTTC
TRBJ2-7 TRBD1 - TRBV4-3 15 CASSRRDRGLYEQYF TGCGCCAGCAGCCGTAGGGACAGGGGGCTCTACGAGCAGTACTTC
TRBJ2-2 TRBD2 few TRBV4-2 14 CASSQDRTSGELFF TGTGCCAGCAGCCAGGACCGGACTAGCGGGGAGCTGTTTTTT
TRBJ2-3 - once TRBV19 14 CASTAGASTDTQYF TGTGCCAGTACGGCAGGGGCAAGCACAGATACGCAGTATTTT
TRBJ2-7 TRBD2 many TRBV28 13 CASSSGRVYEQYF TGTGCCAGCAGTAGCGGGAGGGTTTACGAGCAGTACTTC
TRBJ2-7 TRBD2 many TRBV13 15 CASSKGTSGFYEQYF TGTGCCAGCAGCAAGGGGACTAGCGGGTTCTACGAGCAGTACTTC
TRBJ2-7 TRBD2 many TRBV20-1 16 CSAYGTSGTSSYEQYF TGCAGTGCTTACGGGACTAGCGGGACAAGCTCCTACGAGCAGTACTTC
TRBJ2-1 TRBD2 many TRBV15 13 CATRTSGYNEQFF TGTGCCACCAGGACTAGCGGGTACAATGAGCAGTTCTTC
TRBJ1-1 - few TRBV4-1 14 CASSQQGIATEAFF TGCGCCAGCAGCCAACAGGGAATTGCCACTGAAGCTTTCTTT
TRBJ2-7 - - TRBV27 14 CASSLQDAPYEQYF TGTGCCAGCAGTTTACAGGACGCGCCCTACGAGCAGTACTTC
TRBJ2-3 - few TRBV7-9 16 CASSTTSGPHTDTQYF TGTGCCAGCAGCACCACGAGCGGCCCACACACAGATACGCAGTATTTT
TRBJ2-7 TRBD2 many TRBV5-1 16 CASSPQTSVPSYEQYF TGCGCCAGCAGCCCTCAGACTAGCGTTCCCTCCTACGAGCAGTACTTC
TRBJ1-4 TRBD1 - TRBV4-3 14 CASSRRGLREKLFF TGCGCCAGCAGTCGGAGGGGGCTTCGCGAAAAACTGTTTTTT
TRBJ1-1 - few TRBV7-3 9 CASSSEAFF TGTGCCAGCAGCTCTGAAGCTTTCTTT
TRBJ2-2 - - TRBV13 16 CASSLPVEGGTGELFF TGTGCCAGCAGCTTGCCCGTTGAGGGGGGGACCGGGGAGCTGTTTTTT
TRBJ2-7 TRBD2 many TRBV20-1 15 CSARDQSSGSYEQYF TGCAGTGCTAGAGATCAGTCTAGCGGGTCTTACGAGCAGTACTTC
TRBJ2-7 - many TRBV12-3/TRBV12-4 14 CASSLNRNLGEQYF TGTGCCAGCAGTTTAAATCGGAATTTAGGCGAGCAGTACTTC
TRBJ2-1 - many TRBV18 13 CASSPYSYNEQFF TGTGCCAGCTCACCGTACAGTTACAATGAGCAGTTCTTC
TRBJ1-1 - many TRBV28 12 CASSPTTTEAFF TGTGCCAGCAGTCCGACTACCACTGAAGCTTTCTTT
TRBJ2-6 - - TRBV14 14 CASSRFGGANVLTF TGTGCCAGCAGCCGTTTCGGGGGGGCCAACGTCCTGACTTTC
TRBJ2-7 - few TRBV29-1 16 CSVEEGGTGGAYEQYF TGCAGCGTTGAAGAAGGAGGAACAGGGGGGGCCTACGAGCAGTACTTC
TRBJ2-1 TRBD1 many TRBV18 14 CASSGTGPYNEQFF TGTGCCAGCTCAGGGACAGGACCGTACAATGAGCAGTTCTTC
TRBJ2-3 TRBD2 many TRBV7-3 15 CASSSRLAGAGTQYF TGTGCCAGCAGCTCGAGACTAGCGGGAGCTGGTACGCAGTATTTT
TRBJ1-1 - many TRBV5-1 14 CASSVGASNTEAFF TGCGCCAGCAGCGTAGGGGCCTCGAACACTGAAGCTTTCTTT
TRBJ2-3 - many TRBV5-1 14 CASSFQGSGDTQYF TGCGCCAGCAGCTTTCAAGGGAGTGGAGATACGCAGTATTTT
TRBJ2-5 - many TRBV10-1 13 CASSDRTEETQYF TGCGCCAGCAGTGACAGGACAGAAGAGACCCAGTACTTC
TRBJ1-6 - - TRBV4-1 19 CASSQEVGSLSSYNSPLHF TGCGCCAGCAGCCAAGAAGTGGGCAGCCTAAGCTCCTATAATTCACCCCTCCACTTT
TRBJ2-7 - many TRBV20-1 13 CSARGPPIYEQYF TGCAGTGCTAGAGGGCCGCCGATCTACGAGCAGTACTTC
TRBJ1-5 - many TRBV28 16 CASSLVPTEGYQPQHF TGTGCCAGCAGTTTAGTCCCCACGGAAGGGTATCAGCCCCAGCATTTT
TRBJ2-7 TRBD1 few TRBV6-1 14 CASRVRTGPYEQYF TGTGCCAGCAGGGTACGGACAGGCCCCTACGAGCAGTACTTC
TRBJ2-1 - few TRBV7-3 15 CASSFTFSSYNEQFF TGTGCCAGCAGCTTCACCTTCAGCTCCTACAATGAGCAGTTCTTC
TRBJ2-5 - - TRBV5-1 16 CASSGKVRGTGETQYF TGCGCCAGCAGCGGAAAGGTCCGGGGCACGGGAGAGACCCAGTACTTC
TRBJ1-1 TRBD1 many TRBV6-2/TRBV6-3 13 CASNPPGQGRAFF TGTGCCAGCAACCCTCCCGGACAGGGTAGAGCTTTCTTT